This TCR beta chain was found in a study of blood T cell repertoires in COVID-19. Study context: Specimens from acute and convalescent COVID-19 originated in the United States, Italy and Spain. PBMCs, B-cell-depleted T cells, or T cells were the source of the cDNA or gDNA that made up the material.

As handled by the study authors: Researchers report that nucleated cell counts were estimated from reference gene primer amplification. Produced via immunoSEQ multiplex PCR; TCRdb's table is partial and in-frame only. V and J calls and clone size follow that table, whereas D and trimming were derived from the DNA. In the table there are about 50,000 clones, about 87% of which are singletons. Per the germline V gene, CDR1 is SGHTA and CDR2 is FQGNSA. The CDR3 covers 15 residues. The V and J ends lost 5 bases and 2 bases respectively, with 16 bases between them. Sequenced input: peripheral blood. This chain connects TRBV7-2 to TRBJ2-7; TRBD1 is a possible D gene (7 bases). This clonotype originated in a human donor with active COVID-19. The donor label of this sample is uncertain. CDR3 loop: CASSPRQGGPYEQYF. The CDR3 nucleotides are TGTGCCAGCAGCCCACGTCAGGGGGGCCCCTACGAGCAGTACTTC.